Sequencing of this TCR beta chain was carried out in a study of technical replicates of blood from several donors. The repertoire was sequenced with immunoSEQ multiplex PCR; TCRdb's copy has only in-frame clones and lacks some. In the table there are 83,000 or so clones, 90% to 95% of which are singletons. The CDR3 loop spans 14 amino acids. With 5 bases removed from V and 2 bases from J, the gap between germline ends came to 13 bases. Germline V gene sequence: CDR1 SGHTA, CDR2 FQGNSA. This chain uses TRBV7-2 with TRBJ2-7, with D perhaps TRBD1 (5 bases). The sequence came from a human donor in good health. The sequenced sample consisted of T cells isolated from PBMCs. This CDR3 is CASSPWGGTYEQYF. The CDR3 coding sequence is TGTGCCAGCAGCCCCTGGGGCGGCACCTACGAGCAGTACTTC. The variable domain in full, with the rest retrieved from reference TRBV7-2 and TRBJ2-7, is GAGVSQSPSNKVTEKGKDVELRCDPISGHTALYWYRQSLGQGLEFLIYFQGNSAPDKSGLPSDRFSAERTGGSVSTLTIQRTQQEDSAVYLCASSPWGGTYEQYFGPGTRLTVT.